This T cell receptor beta chain was captured in a study of T cell repertoires in cytomegalovirus infection. Whole-study context: In public TCR beta signatures, there were indications of both CMV infection and matching HLA type.

The germline V gene encodes CDR1 MNHEY and CDR2 SVGEGT. The CDR3 is 13 amino acids. Trimming took 2 bases from V and 12 from J; bases not matched to a gene: 6. TCRdb passed the reads through MiXCR, listing each CDR3 protein once. This table has about 140,000 distinct CDR3 sequences, about 6.3% appearing once. This clonotype was counted at least ten times. J is TRBJ1-4 and V is TRBV6-2 or TRBV6-3, with 7 bases that match TRBD1. The origin of this receptor is a human donor in good health (CMV status not recorded). Some clones in this sample may be carry-over from other donors' samples. The sequenced sample consisted of PBMCs. The chain's CDR3 is CASSYDGTVELFF. The DNA of the CDR3 is TGTGCCAGCAGTTACGACGGGACAGTGGAACTGTTTTTT.